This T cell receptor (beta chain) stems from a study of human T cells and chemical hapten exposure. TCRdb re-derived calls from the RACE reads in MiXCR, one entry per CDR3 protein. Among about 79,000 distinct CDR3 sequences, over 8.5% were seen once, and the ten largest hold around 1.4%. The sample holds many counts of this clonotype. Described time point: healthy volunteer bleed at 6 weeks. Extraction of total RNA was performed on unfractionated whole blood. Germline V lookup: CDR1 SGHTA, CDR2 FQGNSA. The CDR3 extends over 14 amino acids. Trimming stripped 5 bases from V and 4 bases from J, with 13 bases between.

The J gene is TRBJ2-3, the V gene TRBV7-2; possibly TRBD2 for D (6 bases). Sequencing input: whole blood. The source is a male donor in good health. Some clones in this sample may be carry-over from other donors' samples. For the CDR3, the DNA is TGTGCCAGCAGCCGGAACGGAGGGTCAGATACGCAGTATTTT. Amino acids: CASSRNGGSDTQYF.